Sequencing of this T cell receptor beta chain was carried out in a study of post-analysis software for immune sequencing data. The V end was cut by 5 bases, the J end by 5 bases, with 17 bases between. Per the germline V gene, CDR1 is SGHRS and CDR2 is YFSETQ. The CDR3 is made up of 15 amino acids. In the case of this clonotype: Its antigen is currently unknown.

Study results and caveats: In patients, TRBV5-6, TRBV5-1 and TRBV20-1 belonged to roughly five TRBV segments found more frequently than in controls.

Presence of unique molecular identifiers characterized the TCR beta cDNA libraries. TCRdb analysed the PCR reads with MiXCR anew, one entry per CDR3 protein. The repertoire holds 600,000 to 750,000 distinct CDR3 sequences, with approximately 60% as singletons. This sequence originates from a girl aged 2 to 9 with multiple sclerosis. This rearrangement joins TRBV5-1 to TRBJ2-1, with a possible D match to TRBD2 (6 bases). What was sequenced was blood. CDR3 sequence: CASRPGGSTHNEQFF. The CDR3 DNA is TGCGCCAGCAGGCCTGGGGGGTCGACTCACAATGAGCAGTTCTTC.